This entry concerns a single TCR beta chain. The data belong to a study of CD8+ T cells in alopecia areata. From germline, CDR1 is SNHLY and CDR2 FYNNEI. CDR3 length: 16 residues. The V and J ends lost 4 bases and 3 bases respectively, with 17 bases between them. Punch biopsies of lesional scalp, plus peripheral blood, were taken from alopecia areata patients. Following extraction, RNA underwent reverse transcription to cDNA, which served as the sequencing template. Some clones are missing from TCRdb's copy, which holds only in-frame ones; the method was immunoSEQ multiplex PCR. The table lists 5,900 or so clones, roughly 60% of them singletons.

The chain uses TRBV2 and TRBJ2-3, with D uncertain. The receptor was derived from a human donor with alopecia areata. The sample consisted of skin. The CDR3 loop is CASSGENGWGTDTQYF. The DNA of the CDR3 is TGTGCCAGCAGTGGAGAAAATGGCTGGGGTACAGATACGCAGTATTTT.